This paragraph covers one TCR beta chain sequence. Its specificity is not known. The repertoire was sequenced with immunoSEQ multiplex PCR; TCRdb's copy has only in-frame clones and lacks some. Here the sample spans around 200,000 clones, approximately 61% being singletons. The data derive from a study of shared clonotypes between healthy human individuals. Study-level findings and limits: Shared across a few donors were around 5% of the naive CD4 clonotypes. Estimated richness was generally greater in naive than memory subsets. Among non-shared clonotypes, generation probabilities were lower than among those shared by all four donors.

Sequencing used memory CD4+ T cells sorted from blood. Subset described: CD45RA-negative fraction. The TCR sequence derives from a man aged 25 to 40 in good health.

The CDR3 loop reads CASSLAPGGENEQYF. CDR3 nucleotide sequence: TGCGCCAGCAGCTTGGCCCCGGGAGGGGAGAACGAGCAGTACTTC. The chain has TRBV5-1 and TRBJ2-7; 8 bases are a match to TRBD2. The germline V gene encodes CDR1 SGHRS and CDR2 YFSETQ. This CDR3 spans 15 amino acids. The V and J ends lost 0 bases and 5 bases, in that order; junction bases with no gene match: 7.